One sample yielded the 24 T cell receptor beta chains listed below, sequenced in a study of blood T cell repertoires in COVID-19 (dated by TCRdb to about 2020). The library was generated by the immunoSEQ multiplex PCR assay. Drawn from immuneACCESS, this table holds only the in-frame rearrangements with V and J called that TCRdb kept. Clones are partly lost; checked studies trace under half to an unresolved V gene and leave the rest unexplained. This sample gives about 81,000 clones in total; about 89% of them show up just once. The ten largest clones take up 9% to 15% of the sample. The material sequenced was peripheral blood. The receptors originated from a man between 65 and 85 years old with active or convalescent COVID-19.

CDR3 loop: CASSQDPGLDTEAFF. The CDR3 nucleotides are TGCGCCAGCAGCCAAGATCCCGGGTTGGACACTGAAGCTTTCTTT. The rearrangement joins TRBV4-1 to TRBJ1-1, with D uncertain. V was shortened by 0 bases and J by 3 bases, with 11 bases between the two germline ends. The CDR3 sequence is 15 residues long. Germline CDR1 reads MGHRA; CDR2 reads YSYEKL.

V and J are TRBV4-3 and TRBJ1-2; 8 bases line up with TRBD1. Per germline, CDR1 LGHNA and CDR2 YSLEER. The CDR3 is 14 residues long. Trimming removed 0 bases from V and 13 bases from J; junction bases left unmatched: 10. The CDR3: CASSQDRADRVRTF. The CDR3 DNA follows: TGCGCCAGCAGCCAAGATCGGGCGGACAGGGTTCGCACCTTC.

This chain links TRBV19 with TRBJ2-3; 8 bases line up with TRBD2. The germline V gene has CDR1 LNHDA and CDR2 SQIVND (reference sequence). Unmatched junction bases numbered 11, after V lost 7 bases and J lost 2 bases. This CDR3 region has 16 residues. This CDR3 reads CASTRGGSKPTDTQYF. CDR3 bases: TGTGCCAGTACTCGGGGGGGTTCCAAACCCACAGATACGCAGTATTTT.

The DNA of the CDR3 is TGTGCCAGCAGCCCCCCCCTTCCGGGCTACGAGCAGTACTTC. Translated, it gives CASSPPLPGYEQYF. The rearrangement uses TRBV7-9 and TRBJ2-7; D ambiguous. Germline-derived CDR1 and CDR2 are SEHNR and FQNEAQ (reference sequence). Trimming pared 5 bases from V and 3 bases from J, leaving 14 bases between. This CDR3 region has 14 residues.

The rearrangement joins TRBV5-4 to TRBJ1-1; the match to TRBD1 covers 8 bases. CDR1 is SGHNT, CDR2 YYREEE, per germline (reference sequence). The V and J ends lost 3 bases and 3 bases, in that order; junction bases with no gene match: 7. The CDR3 is 15 residues long. CDR3 sequence: CASSSPRGRDTEAFF. CDR3 DNA: TGTGCCAGCAGCTCGCCCAGGGGGCGTGACACTGAAGCTTTCTTT.

CDR3 nucleotide sequence: TGTGCCAGTAGTTGGGCCGAGAATTCACCCCTCCACTTT. Amino acid sequence: CASSWAENSPLHF. The chain joins TRBV19 to TRBJ1-6, with D unclear. The CDR3 covers 13 residues. Germline CDR1 is LNHDA and CDR2 is SQIVND (reference sequence). The V gene lost 5 bases and the J gene lost 7 bases, with 9 bases spanning the gap.

The rearrangement uses TRBV7-8 and TRBJ2-1; possible D gene TRBD2, 5 bases. Germline V gene sequence: CDR1 SGHVS, CDR2 FQNEAQ. The CDR3 is made up of 14 amino acids. Trimming cost V 5 bases and J 5 bases, with 13 bases left between them. CDR3: CASSERTPNNEQFF. DNA for the CDR3: TGTGCCAGCAGCGAGCGGACGCCTAACAATGAGCAGTTCTTC.

V and J are TRBV27 and TRBJ1-4, with D unclear. Germline CDR1 and CDR2: MNHEY and SMNVEV (reference sequence). CDR3 length: 14 residues. Trimming shortened V by 2 bases and J by 7 bases, and 11 bases separated the two germline ends. The CDR3 DNA follows: TGTGCCAGCAGTTTAAGGACTCGGAGTGAAAAACTGTTTTTT. Amino acid sequence: CASSLRTRSEKLFF.

The chain recombines TRBV30 with TRBJ2-3, with 12 bases fitting TRBD2. From germline, CDR1 is GTSNPN and CDR2 SVGIG (reference sequence). This CDR3 spans 15 amino acids. Trimming at V came to 5 bases and at J to 6 bases, leaving 9 bases not matched to a gene. The CDR3 reads CAWGTSGGPGDTQYF. As DNA, the CDR3 is TGTGCCTGGGGAACTAGCGGGGGGCCGGGGGATACGCAGTATTTT.

V is TRBV18 and J is TRBJ1-6; 8 bases agree with TRBD1. The CDR3 contains 15 residues. Germline lookup yields CDR1 KGHSH and CDR2 LQKENI. J gave up 7 bases and V 4 bases, and 6 bases lay outside the gene matches. Written as DNA, the CDR3 is TGTGCCAGCTCACTTGGACAGGGTGGGAATTCACCCCTCCACTTT. Translating gives CASSLGQGGNSPLHF.

The V gene is TRBV28, the J gene TRBJ2-7; 9 nucleotides match TRBD1. The CDR3 consists of 13 residues. Trimming removed 8 bases from V and 5 bases from J; junction bases left unmatched: 7. Germline V gives CDR1 MDHEN, CDR2 SYDVKM. CDR3 DNA sequence: TGTGCCAGCCTAAAGGGGACAGGGAACGAGCAGTACTTC. It is translated as CASLKGTGNEQYF.

The gene calls are TRBV10-3 and TRBJ1-1, with D perhaps TRBD1 (5 bases). The CDR3 is made up of 13 amino acids. Looked up from germline, CDR1 is ENHRY and CDR2 is SYGVKD. V lost 8 bases, J lost 4 bases, and 14 bases lay in between. The CDR3 region has the DNA TGTGCCATCTCTTCGGTCGGGGGCACTGAAGCTTTCTTT. Residues: CAISSVGGTEAFF.

The chain couples TRBV6-5 to TRBJ2-7, with D possibly matching TRBD2 (5 bases). Germline-derived CDR1 and CDR2 are MNHEY and SVGAGI. CDR3 length: 16 amino acids. V lost 0 bases to trimming and J lost 5 bases, with 17 bases between them. The CDR3 nucleotides read TGTGCCAGCAGTTACTCGGACGGTCAAGCGGCAAACGAGCAGTACTTC. It yields the protein CASSYSDGQAANEQYF.

The rearrangement joins TRBV10-3 to TRBJ1-2; a possible D gene is TRBD1 (5 bases). Trimming removed 8 bases at V and 4 bases at J, with 14 bases between. Germline V lookup: CDR1 ENHRY, CDR2 SYGVKD. The CDR3 contains 13 residues. CDR3 sequence reads: CAIPTALGYGYTF. DNA of the CDR3: TGTGCCATCCCGACAGCCCTGGGCTATGGCTACACCTTC.

The V and J genes are TRBV18 and TRBJ1-1, with 7 bases that match TRBD1. The CDR3 runs to 15 residues. After removal of 2 bases from V and 0 bases from J, the junction contained 3 bases not matched to a gene. Per the germline V gene, CDR1 is KGHSH and CDR2 is LQKENI. CDR3 protein: CASSPMGQMNTEAFF. CDR3 nucleotide sequence: TGTGCCAGCTCACCAATGGGACAGATGAACACTGAAGCTTTCTTT.

This clone was picked up one time. The rearrangement links TRBV6-4 to TRBJ2-7; 8 nucleotides agree with TRBD1. The trim removed 6 bases at V and 5 bases at J, leaving 18 bases unmatched. The CDR3 totals 17 residues. CDR1 MRHNA and CDR2 SNTAGT come from the germline V gene. The DNA of the CDR3 is TGTGCCAGCAGCGGACAGGGTAGTGATATTCCTATCCACGAGCAGTACTTC. The encoded protein is CASSGQGSDIPIHEQYF.

J is TRBJ1-6 and V is TRBV5-1; a possible D gene is TRBD1 (5 bases). The CDR3 contains 14 residues. Germline loops: CDR1 SGHRS, CDR2 YFSETQ. The ends were cut back, 1 base at V and 6 bases at J, with 8 bases in the middle. As DNA, the CDR3 is TGCGCCAGCAGCTTGCAGGGAACTAATTCACCCCTCCACTTT. Encoded protein: CASSLQGTNSPLHF.

The CDR3 protein is CASSLWGQANTGELFF. The CDR3 nucleotides read TGTGCCAGCAGTTTATGGGGACAGGCGAACACCGGGGAGCTGTTTTTT. This chain connects TRBV28 to TRBJ2-2, with 8 bases matching TRBD1. CDR1 is MDHEN, CDR2 SYDVKM, per germline. Losses at the gene ends were 0 bases for V and 0 bases for J; bases not matched to a gene: 0. CDR3 length: 16 residues.

V is TRBV12-5 and J is TRBJ1-2; a weak D match, TRBD1 (5 bases). The CDR3 has 13 residues. V lost 7 bases and J lost 5, with 14 bases in between. Germline-derived CDR1 and CDR2 are LGHNT and FRNRAP. CDR3 residues: CASAPSGGYGYTF. CDR3 bases: TGTGCTAGTGCCCCTTCCGGGGGATATGGCTACACCTTC.

The chain combines TRBV9 with TRBJ2-7; a weak D match, TRBD2 (6 bases). Trimming removed 5 bases from V and 1 base from J, with 16 bases in between. Per germline, CDR1 SGDLS and CDR2 YYNGEE. The CDR3 runs to 15 residues. This CDR3 is CASSGEVTVSYEQYF. CDR3 coding DNA: TGTGCCAGCAGTGGGGAGGTTACAGTTTCCTACGAGCAGTACTTC.

The rearrangement uses TRBV18 and TRBJ1-2; TRBD1 matches 8 bases. The CDR3 runs to 16 residues. V dropped 4 bases and J dropped 2; count of bases not matched to a gene: 9. Per germline, CDR1 KGHSH and CDR2 LQKENI. The CDR3 protein is CASSRGGTGLNYGYTF. The CDR3 region has the DNA TGTGCCAGCTCACGGGGCGGGACAGGTCTCAACTATGGCTACACCTTC.

The V and J genes are TRBV19 and TRBJ2-2; 8 bases agree with TRBD1. From germline, CDR1 is LNHDA and CDR2 SQIVND (reference sequence). Unmatched junction bases numbered 7, after V lost 6 bases and J lost 4 bases. The CDR3 loop spans 15 amino acids. The CDR3 is CASRRLTGATGELFF. The CDR3 nucleotides read TGTGCCAGTAGGAGATTGACAGGGGCCACCGGGGAGCTGTTTTTT.

This sequence joins TRBV30 and TRBJ1-5; D is uncertain. The germline V gene encodes CDR1 GTSNPN and CDR2 SVGIG (reference sequence). This CDR3 is built from 14 residues. V gave up 2 bases and J gave up 5 bases, with 13 bases separating them. CDR3 sequence (DNA): TGTGCCTGGAGTAGCGCGTCTCGGGATCAGCCCCAGCATTTT. Encoded protein: CAWSSASRDQPQHF.

J is TRBJ2-3 and V is TRBV4-3; D perhaps matches TRBD2 (5 bases). Trimming left V 3 bases short and J 2 bases short, with 18 bases between. The CDR3 has 17 amino acids. CDR1 and CDR2 from the germline V gene are LGHNA and YSLEER. This CDR3 is CASSQRERWENTDTQYF. The CDR3, as DNA: TGCGCCAGCAGCCAGAGGGAGCGGTGGGAAAACACAGATACGCAGTATTTT.